This record looks at one T cell receptor beta chain sequence and its context. Its specificity is unknown. The source of the sample is a study of T cell responses to AZD1222 COVID-19 vaccine. Sequenced by immunoSEQ multiplex PCR; TCRdb stores in-frame clones only, minus some. The sample consists of just under 35,000 clones, approximately 91% of them appearing once. Overall study findings and caveats: Spike-specific TCR breadth and depth were elevated following two AZD1222 doses.

In germline, CDR1 is MNHNY, CDR2 SVGAGI (reference sequence). CDR3 size: 18 residues. V was trimmed by 5 bases and J by 0 bases, leaving 20 bases between them. This sequence originates from an adult in good health. V usage is TRBV6-6 and J usage is TRBJ1-3; D may be TRBD1 (5 bases). Sequencing used peripheral blood, obtained on day 0 of AZD1222 vaccination. The CDR3 nucleotides read TGTGCCAGCAGTCACCGGGACGGAACATTCTACTCTGGAAACACCATATATTTT. Translated, it gives CASSHRDGTFYSGNTIYF.